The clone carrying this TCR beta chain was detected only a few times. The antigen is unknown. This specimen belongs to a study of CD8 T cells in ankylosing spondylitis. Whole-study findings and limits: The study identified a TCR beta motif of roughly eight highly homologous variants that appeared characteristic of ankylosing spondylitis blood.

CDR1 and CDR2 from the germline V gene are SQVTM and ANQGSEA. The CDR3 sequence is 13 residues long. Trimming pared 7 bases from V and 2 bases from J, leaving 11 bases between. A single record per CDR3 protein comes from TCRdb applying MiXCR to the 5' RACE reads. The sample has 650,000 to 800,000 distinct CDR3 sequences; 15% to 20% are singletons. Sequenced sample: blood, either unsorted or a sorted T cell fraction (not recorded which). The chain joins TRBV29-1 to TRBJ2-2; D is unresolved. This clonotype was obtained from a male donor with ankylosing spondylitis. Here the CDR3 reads CSATRANTGELFF. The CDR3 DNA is TGCAGCGCCACACGGGCTAACACCGGGGAGCTGTTTTTT.